The 10 T cell receptor beta chains below come from one sample, sequenced in a study of blood T cell repertoires in COVID-19 (TCRdb year 2020). Receptors were amplified or captured by the immunoSEQ multiplex PCR assay. Drawn from immuneACCESS, this table holds only the in-frame rearrangements with V and J called that TCRdb kept. Clones are partly lost; checked studies trace under half to an unresolved V gene and leave the rest unexplained. In this sample the table shows over 200,000 clones, approximately 85% of which occur a single time. The top ten constitute about 1.9% of the sample. Specimen: PBMCs or T cells enriched from blood (not recorded which). These receptors all stem from a woman between 50 and 59 years old who had recovered from COVID-19.

The chain joins TRBV19 to TRBJ1-5; no clear D gene. The germline V gene has CDR1 LNHDA and CDR2 SQIVND (reference sequence). This CDR3 comprises 12 residues. V shed 6 bases and J shed 2 bases, with 5 bases lying between them. The CDR3 spells CASSVGNQPQHF. CDR3 nucleotide sequence: TGTGCCAGTAGCGTTGGCAATCAGCCCCAGCATTTT.

This chain uses TRBV6-5 with TRBJ2-1; a weak D match, TRBD2 (5 bases). V gave up 0 bases and J gave up 12 bases, with 15 bases separating them. The germline gives CDR1 MNHEY, CDR2 SVGAGI. This CDR3 contains 14 residues. This chain's CDR3 is CASSYSELASLQFF. The DNA for the CDR3 is TGTGCCAGCAGTTACTCTGAGCTAGCCTCGTTGCAGTTCTTC.

The V and J genes are TRBV19 and TRBJ2-2, with no clear D. Trimming left V 6 bases short and J 4 bases short, with 6 bases between. The CDR3 runs to 12 residues. Germline V gene lookup returns CDR1 LNHDA and CDR2 SQIVND (reference sequence). CDR3 region: CASRRITGELFF. The CDR3 DNA is TGTGCCAGTAGGAGGATCACCGGGGAGCTGTTTTTT.

The rearrangement joins TRBV28 to TRBJ1-2; 7 bases are a match to TRBD1. Germline lookup yields CDR1 MDHEN and CDR2 SYDVKM. The junction had 10 bases not matched to a gene; V was cut back by 3 bases and J by 3 bases. This CDR3 has 16 amino acids. CDR3 loop: CASSFIGTENHYGYTF. The CDR3 region has the DNA TGTGCCAGCAGTTTCATTGGGACAGAGAACCACTATGGCTACACCTTC.

The chain recombines TRBV28 with TRBJ2-2; a weak D match, TRBD2 (6 bases). The V gene's germline CDR1 is MDHEN and CDR2 SYDVKM. This CDR3 region has 15 residues. Trimming cost V 6 bases and J 4 bases, with 15 bases left between them. The CDR3 DNA sequence: TGTGCCAGCAGGGTGTCGGGGGTTTCCACCGGGGAGCTGTTTTTT. Its protein product is CASRVSGVSTGELFF.

The chain is built from TRBV28 and TRBJ1-2, with D perhaps matching TRBD1 (5 bases). V was clipped by 1 base and J by 6 bases, with 18 bases between them. This CDR3 has 16 residues. Germline loops: CDR1 MDHEN, CDR2 SYDVKM. CDR3 DNA sequence: TGTGCCAGCAGTTTATCCCTCGAGGCAGGGTGGGATGGCTACACCTTC. It codes for CASSLSLEAGWDGYTF.

This chain links TRBV29-1 with TRBJ2-7, with 11 bases lining up with TRBD1. The ends lost 6 bases at V and 4 bases at J; junction bases unmatched: 5. CDR1 is SQVTM, CDR2 ANQGSEA, per germline. The CDR3 sequence is 13 residues long. Here the CDR3 reads CSVDRGLGYEQYF. In DNA, the CDR3 is TGCAGCGTGGACAGGGGGCTCGGGTACGAGCAGTACTTC.

The chain carries TRBV24-1 and TRBJ2-5; 8 bases agree with TRBD2. This CDR3 region has 15 residues. Trimming removed 2 bases from V and 5 bases from J; junction bases left unmatched: 6. Germline CDR1 KGHDR, CDR2 SFDVKD. The CDR3: CATSDSSGSGETQYF. DNA of the CDR3: TGTGCCACCAGTGATTCTAGCGGGTCTGGGGAGACCCAGTACTTC.

This clone has just a few counts. The chain employs TRBV27 and TRBJ2-1; D is possibly TRBD2 (6 bases). Trimming stripped 8 bases from V and 9 bases from J, with 23 bases between. This CDR3 contains 15 residues. CDR1 is MNHEY, CDR2 SMNVEV, per germline (reference sequence). The CDR3 spells CASSRETILRGEQFF. In nucleotides, the CDR3 is TGTGCCAGCTCGCGAGAAACGATATTGCGGGGTGAGCAGTTCTTC.

The rearrangement links TRBV7-2 to TRBJ2-7; D is perhaps TRBD1 (5 bases). The CDR3 extends over 13 amino acids. The V gene lost 5 bases and the J gene lost 7 bases, with 15 bases spanning the gap. In germline, CDR1 is SGHTA, CDR2 FQGNSA. CDR3 protein: CASSTQGAGEQYF. DNA for the CDR3: TGTGCCAGCAGCACTCAAGGGGCTGGGGAGCAGTACTTC.